Shown below are 11 T cell receptor beta chains from a single sample sequenced in a study of blood T cell repertoires in COVID-19. Only in-frame clones appear in the TCRdb table, and some are missing; sequencing was by immunoSEQ multiplex PCR. The sample holds roughly 120,000 clones, 85% to 90% seen once. The sample comprised peripheral blood. Receptors were obtained from a woman aged 50 to 65 with acute or convalescent COVID-19.

The chain recombines TRBV5-1 with TRBJ2-5; 10 nucleotides line up with TRBD2. Looked up from germline, CDR1 is SGHRS and CDR2 is YFSETQ. The CDR3 is made up of 16 amino acids. Trimming took 4 bases from V and 4 from J; bases not matched to a gene: 10. The DNA for the CDR3 is TGCGCCAGCAGCCCACAGCCAGCGGGGGGGTTAGAGACCCAGTACTTC. This codes for CASSPQPAGGLETQYF. Together with reference TRBV5-1 and TRBJ2-5, the CDR3 gives the full variable domain: KAGVTQTPRYLIKTRGQQVTLSCSPISGHRSVSWYQQTPGQGLQFLFEYFSETQRNKGNFPGRFSGRQFSNSRSEMNVSTLELGDSALYLCASSPQPAGGLETQYFGPGTRLLVL.

This sequence joins TRBV5-1 and TRBJ1-6, with TRBD1 matching over 9 bases. The CDR3 loop spans 15 amino acids. Germline V gives CDR1 SGHRS, CDR2 YFSETQ. V was clipped by 2 bases and J by 7 bases; unmatched bases: 4. CDR3 in DNA: TGCGCCAGCAGCTTCCCCGGGACAGGGAATTCACCCCTCCACTTT. Its protein is CASSFPGTGNSPLHF.

V gene TRBV19 combines with J gene TRBJ1-1, with a possible D match to TRBD1 (6 bases). The V gene lost 4 bases and the J gene lost 1 base, with 10 bases spanning the gap. The germline gives CDR1 LNHDA, CDR2 SQIVND (reference sequence). This CDR3 spans 14 amino acids. The CDR3 here is CASSRDRRNTEAFF. As DNA, the CDR3 is TGTGCCAGTAGTAGAGACAGGCGGAACACTGAAGCTTTCTTT.

This clone was counted at least ten times. CDR3 nucleotide sequence: TGTGCTAGCACGGACAGTAGGGGAGAGCAGACCCAGTACTTC. It is translated as CASTDSRGEQTQYF. J is TRBJ2-5 and V is TRBV12-5; D may be TRBD1 (6 bases). Per the germline V gene, CDR1 is LGHNT and CDR2 is FRNRAP. CDR3 size: 14 residues. The V gene lost 9 bases and the J gene lost 6 bases, with 20 bases spanning the gap.

This rearrangement joins TRBV5-1 to TRBJ1-1; 9 positions agree with TRBD1. Per the germline V gene, CDR1 is SGHRS and CDR2 is YFSETQ. There are 14 residues in the CDR3. The junction had 5 bases not matched to a gene; V was cut back by 4 bases and J by 4 bases. In DNA, the CDR3 is TGCGCCAGCAGCGCGGACAGGGGAGGCACTGAAGCTTTCTTT. It codes for CASSADRGGTEAFF. Drawing the rest from reference TRBV5-1 and TRBJ1-1, the complete variable domain is KAGVTQTPRYLIKTRGQQVTLSCSPISGHRSVSWYQQTPGQGLQFLFEYFSETQRNKGNFPGRFSGRQFSNSRSEMNVSTLELGDSALYLCASSADRGGTEAFFGQGTRLTVV.

The rearrangement joins TRBV4-3 to TRBJ1-3; 9 bases are a match to TRBD1. The germline V gene encodes CDR1 LGHNA and CDR2 YSLEER. The CDR3 has 17 amino acids. The trim removed 1 base at V and 0 bases at J, leaving 4 bases unmatched. The CDR3 DNA reads as TGCGCCAGCAGCCAAGGGGACAGGGACTTCTCTGGAAACACCATATATTTT. Protein: CASSQGDRDFSGNTIYF.

The V gene is TRBV4-1, the J gene TRBJ2-3; TRBD1 matches at 7 bases. Unmatched junction bases numbered 6, after V lost 0 bases and J lost 6 bases. Germline V gene data show CDR1 as MGHRA and CDR2 as YSYEKL. The CDR3 spans 15 residues. This CDR3 reads CASSQEDRPPDTQYF. CDR3 DNA sequence: TGCGCCAGCAGCCAAGAGGACAGGCCCCCCGATACGCAGTATTTT.

J is TRBJ2-7 and V is TRBV18; tentatively, D is TRBD2 (5 bases). Trimming pared 6 bases from V and 5 bases from J, leaving 11 bases between. From germline, CDR1 is KGHSH and CDR2 LQKENI. This CDR3 comprises 12 residues. CDR3 DNA sequence: TGTGCCAGCTCCGCCGCCGGGAACGAGCAGTACTTC. It encodes CASSAAGNEQYF.

V usage is TRBV3-1 (or the pseudogene TRBV3-2) and J usage is TRBJ1-2; 7 bases match TRBD1. Per germline, CDR1 LGHDT and CDR2 YNNKEL (reference sequence). This CDR3 has 16 residues. Trimming at V came to 4 bases and at J to 4 bases, leaving 12 bases not matched to a gene. CDR3 region: CASSPRVQGETYGYTF. CDR3 DNA: TGTGCCAGCAGCCCCAGGGTTCAGGGGGAGACCTATGGCTACACCTTC.

The chain combines TRBV29-1 with TRBJ2-1; TRBD1 is a possible D gene (5 bases). The V end lost 7 bases, the J end lost 10 bases, and 5 bases lay between the germline ends. The CDR3 extends over 8 amino acids. Germline loops: CDR1 SQVTM, CDR2 ANQGSEA. In nucleotides, the CDR3 is TGCAGCGGGACAGAGCAGTTCTTC. Protein sequence: CSGTEQFF.

This chain joins TRBV6-2 or TRBV6-3 and TRBJ2-1, with 10 nucleotides matching TRBD1. Germline V gene sequence: CDR1 MNHEY, CDR2 SVGEGT. After removal of 3 bases from V and 9 bases from J, the junction contained 14 bases not matched to a gene. This CDR3 comprises 17 residues. The CDR3 nucleotides are TGTGCCAGCAGTTATAAACTGCGGACAGGGGGTTGGGGTGAGCAGTTCTTC. Protein product: CASSYKLRTGGWGEQFF.